Included here is one TCR beta chain sequence, with context. There is no known antigen for this receptor. No much larger clone is present one base from it, and per-base qualities are unavailable. Looking up the germline V gene yields CDR1 SGDLS and CDR2 YYNGEE. Clipping removes 2 bases from V and 6 bases from J, with 8 as the unmatched junction base count. The CDR3 goes from the cysteine to the phenylalanine over 15 residues. Solely the CDR3 DNA is kept, with 45 bases framed from the first base. The data stem from a study of T-cell memory formation after mild COVID-19 (dated by TCRdb to the early 2020s). Looking at the study overall: TCR sequence clusters from the two donors were largely donor specific. Two young, previously healthy adult volunteers made up the cohort, one male and one female. In a couple of donors, T-cell clones that expanded and contracted after mild COVID-19 were followed by sequencing TCRalpha and TCRbeta repertoires longitudinally. Overall results and qualifications from the work: Contracting CD4+ clones appeared mostly in the CM and EM memory subsets, whereas CD8+ clones were enriched in EMRA. SARS-CoV-2 specificity was not confirmed for the second-wave clones peaking on day 37. The study included only a couple of mild cases, and larger cohorts that include severe cases with pre-infection samples were judged to be necessary. Clones contracting from day 15 to 85 had balanced CD4/CD8 phenotypes, while a second wave expanding from day 15 to 37 was biased towards CD4+. Some responding clones were found in pre-infection memory, which suggests that pre-existing cross-reactive memory T cells took part in the SARS-CoV-2 response.

PBMCs were isolated by Ficoll-Paque density gradient centrifugation. The instrument given in TCRdb is Illumina NovaSeq 6000. TCRalpha and TCRbeta cDNA libraries were built by 5'RACE with constant-segment primers, adding sample barcodes and unique molecular identifiers. RNA was extracted from every sample with Trizol reagent. Amplification of the libraries took two PCR steps, and the second step added a second sample barcode plus Illumina TruSeq adapters. Sequencing of libraries was performed on an Illumina NovaSeq with 2 x 150 bp paired-end reads. The authors processed their data as follows. The reads were demultiplexed and collapsed into UMI-guided consensus sequences using migec v1.2.7. With mixcr v2.1.11, UMI consensuses were aligned to TRA and TRB V and J templates and assembled into clonotypes. Expanded or contracted clonotypes were those called significant by both edgeR and NoisET, with noise models trained on biological replicates. For edgeR calls, the cutoffs were a false discovery rate-adjusted p below 0.01 and a log2 fold-change threshold of 1. PCA with hierarchical clustering of max-normalized trajectories of the 1000 most abundant clonotypes was used as exploratory dynamics analysis. Each responding clone was given a CD4 or CD8 phenotype based on the CD4+ and CD8+ repertoires, which had been sequenced separately. Using fastp at Q25 and MiXCR, TCRdb reprocessed the public reads and kept productive beta chains. Entries are consolidated by CDR3 protein sequence, retaining the most common genes and DNA. For this entry, the V and J calls and clone size follow TCRdb and not the study's own pipeline. This sample has about 250,000 distinct CDR3 sequences in its table, and about 17% of those were observed once. The ten largest clones capture 3.5% of the sample.

The sample taken for sequencing was PBMCs or a T cell subset sorted from them (not recorded which). The clonotype originates from a man aged 18 to 30 who had mild COVID-19 (a few samples of this study predate the infection). The sample titles of this study are shuffled in the database, so cell type and time point are left out; the donor was told from shared clones. The rearranged segments are TRBV9 and TRBJ1-1; 9 bases in the middle match TRBD1. The CDR3 reads as follows: CASSVRPGQGAEAFF. The DNA sequence reads TGTGCCAGCAGCGTTAGACCGGGACAGGGTGCTGAAGCTTTCTTT.